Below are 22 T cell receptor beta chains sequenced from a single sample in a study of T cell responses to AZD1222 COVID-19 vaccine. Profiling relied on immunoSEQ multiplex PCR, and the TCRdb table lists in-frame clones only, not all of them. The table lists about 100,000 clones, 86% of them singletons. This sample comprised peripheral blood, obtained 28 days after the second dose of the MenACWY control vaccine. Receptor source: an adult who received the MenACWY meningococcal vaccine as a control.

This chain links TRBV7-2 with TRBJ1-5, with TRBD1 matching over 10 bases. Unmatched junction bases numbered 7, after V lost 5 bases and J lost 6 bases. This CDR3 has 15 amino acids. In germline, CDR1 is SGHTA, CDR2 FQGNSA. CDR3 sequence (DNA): TGTGCCAGCAGCAAAGACAGGGGGCCAAGTCAGCCCCAGCATTTT. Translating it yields CASSKDRGPSQPQHF.

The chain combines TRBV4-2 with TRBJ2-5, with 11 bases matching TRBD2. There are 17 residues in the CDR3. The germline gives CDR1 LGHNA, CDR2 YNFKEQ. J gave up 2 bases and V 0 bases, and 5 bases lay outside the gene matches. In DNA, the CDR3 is TGTGCCAGCAGCCAAGATTCGGGACTAGCGGTACAAGAGACCCAGTACTTC. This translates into CASSQDSGLAVQETQYF.

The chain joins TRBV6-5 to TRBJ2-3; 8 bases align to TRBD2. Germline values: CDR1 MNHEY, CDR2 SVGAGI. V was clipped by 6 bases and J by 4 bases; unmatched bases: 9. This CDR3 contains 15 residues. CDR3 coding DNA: TGTGCCAGCAGAACGGGGGGGATGAATGCAGATACGCAGTATTTT. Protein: CASRTGGMNADTQYF.

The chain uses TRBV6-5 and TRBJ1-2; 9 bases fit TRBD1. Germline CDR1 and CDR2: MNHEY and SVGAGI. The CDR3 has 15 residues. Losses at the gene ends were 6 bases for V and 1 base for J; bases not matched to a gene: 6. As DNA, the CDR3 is TGTGCCAGCAGACATATGGGACAGGGTAACTATGGCTACACCTTC. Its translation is CASRHMGQGNYGYTF.

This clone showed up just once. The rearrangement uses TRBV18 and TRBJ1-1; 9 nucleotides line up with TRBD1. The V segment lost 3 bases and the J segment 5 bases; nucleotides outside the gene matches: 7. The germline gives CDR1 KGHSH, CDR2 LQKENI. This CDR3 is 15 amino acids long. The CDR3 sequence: CASSPGTGRGTEAFF. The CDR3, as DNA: TGTGCCAGCTCACCCGGGACAGGGAGGGGTACTGAAGCTTTCTTT. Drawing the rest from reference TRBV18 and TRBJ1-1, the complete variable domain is NAGVMQNPRHLVRRRGQEARLRCSPMKGHSHVYWYRQLPEEGLKFMVYLQKENIIDESGMPKERFSAEFPKEGPSILRIQQVVRGDSAAYFCASSPGTGRGTEAFFGQGTRLTVV.

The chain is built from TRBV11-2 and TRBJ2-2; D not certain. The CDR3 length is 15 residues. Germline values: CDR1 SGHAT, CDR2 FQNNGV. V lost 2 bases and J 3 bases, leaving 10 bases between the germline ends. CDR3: CASSLRSGHTGELFF. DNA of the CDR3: TGTGCCAGCAGCTTAAGGAGTGGGCACACCGGGGAGCTGTTTTTT.

The CDR3 protein is CASTPDRVASYGYTF. The CDR3 DNA sequence: TGTGCCAGCACACCGGACAGGGTAGCTTCGTATGGCTACACCTTC. J is TRBJ1-2 and V is TRBV28; TRBD1 matches 8 bases. The CDR3 is 15 amino acids. The germline V gene has CDR1 MDHEN and CDR2 SYDVKM. After removal of 7 bases from V and 5 bases from J, the junction contained 12 bases not matched to a gene.

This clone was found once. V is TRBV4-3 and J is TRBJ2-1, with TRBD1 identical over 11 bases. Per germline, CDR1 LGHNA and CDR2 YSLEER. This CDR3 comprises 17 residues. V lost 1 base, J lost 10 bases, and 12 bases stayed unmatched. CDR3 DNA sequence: TGCGCCAGCAGCCAAGTTGGACAGGGGGCTCGGGGGCAGGAGCAGTTCTTC. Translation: CASSQVGQGARGQEQFF.

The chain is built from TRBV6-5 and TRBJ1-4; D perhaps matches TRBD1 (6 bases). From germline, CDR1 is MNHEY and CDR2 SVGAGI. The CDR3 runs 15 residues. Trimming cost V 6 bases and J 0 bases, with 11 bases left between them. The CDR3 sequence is CASRGAGATNEKLFF. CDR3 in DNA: TGTGCCAGCAGGGGTGCAGGGGCAACTAATGAAAAACTGTTTTTT.

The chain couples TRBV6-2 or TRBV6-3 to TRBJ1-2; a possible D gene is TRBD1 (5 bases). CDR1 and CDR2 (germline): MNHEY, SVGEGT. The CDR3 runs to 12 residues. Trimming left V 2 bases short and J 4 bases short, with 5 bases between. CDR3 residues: CASSYRGYGYTF. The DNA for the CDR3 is TGTGCCAGCAGTTACAGGGGCTATGGCTACACCTTC.

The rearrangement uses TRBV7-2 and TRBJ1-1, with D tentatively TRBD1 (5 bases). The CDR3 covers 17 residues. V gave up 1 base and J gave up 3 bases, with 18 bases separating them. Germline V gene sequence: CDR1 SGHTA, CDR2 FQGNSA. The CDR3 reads CASSLGRRAQGDTEAFF. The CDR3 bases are TGTGCCAGCAGCTTAGGGAGGAGGGCCCAGGGTGACACTGAAGCTTTCTTT. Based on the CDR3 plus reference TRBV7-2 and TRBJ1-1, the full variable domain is GAGVSQSPSNKVTEKGKDVELRCDPISGHTALYWYRQSLGQGLEFLIYFQGNSAPDKSGLPSDRFSAERTGGSVSTLTIQRTQQEDSAVYLCASSLGRRAQGDTEAFFGQGTRLTVV.

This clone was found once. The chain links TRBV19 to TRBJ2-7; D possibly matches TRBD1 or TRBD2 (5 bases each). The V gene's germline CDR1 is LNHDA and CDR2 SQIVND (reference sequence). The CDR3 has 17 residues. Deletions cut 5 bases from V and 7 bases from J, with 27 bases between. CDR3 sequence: CASSQPRSVGAFHEQYF. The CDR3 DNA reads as TGTGCCAGTAGTCAGCCCCGTTCAGTCGGGGCCTTCCATGAGCAGTACTTC.

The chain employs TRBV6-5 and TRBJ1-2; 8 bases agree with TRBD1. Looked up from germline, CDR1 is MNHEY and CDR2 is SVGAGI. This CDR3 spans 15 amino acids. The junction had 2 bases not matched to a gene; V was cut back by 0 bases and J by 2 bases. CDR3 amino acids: CASSYSGTGNYGYTF. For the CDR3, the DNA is TGTGCCAGCAGTTACTCGGGGACAGGAAACTATGGCTACACCTTC.

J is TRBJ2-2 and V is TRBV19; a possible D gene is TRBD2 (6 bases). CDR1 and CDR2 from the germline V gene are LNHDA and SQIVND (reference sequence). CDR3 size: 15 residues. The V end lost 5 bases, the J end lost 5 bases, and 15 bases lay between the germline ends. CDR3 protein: CASSPQTGGTGELFF. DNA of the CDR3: TGTGCCAGTAGTCCACAAACAGGAGGGACCGGGGAGCTGTTTTTT.

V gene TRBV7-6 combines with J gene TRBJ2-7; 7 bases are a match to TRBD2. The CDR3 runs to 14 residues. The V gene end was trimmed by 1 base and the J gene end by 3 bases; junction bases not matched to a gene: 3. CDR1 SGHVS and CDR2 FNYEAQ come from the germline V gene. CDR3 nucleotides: TGTGCCAGCAGCTTAGTTGGGGGGGGCTACGAGCAGTACTTC. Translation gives CASSLVGGGYEQYF.

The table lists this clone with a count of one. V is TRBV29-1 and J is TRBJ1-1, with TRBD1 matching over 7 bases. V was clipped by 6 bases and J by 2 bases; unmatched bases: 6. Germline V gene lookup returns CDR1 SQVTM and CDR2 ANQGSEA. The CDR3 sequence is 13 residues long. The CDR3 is CSVGTALNTEAFF. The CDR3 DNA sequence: TGCAGCGTCGGGACAGCCCTTAACACTGAAGCTTTCTTT.

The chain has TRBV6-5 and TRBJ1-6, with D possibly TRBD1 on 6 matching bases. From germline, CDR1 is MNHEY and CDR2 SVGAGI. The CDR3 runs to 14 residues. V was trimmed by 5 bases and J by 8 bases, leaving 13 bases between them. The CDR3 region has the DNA TGTGCCAGCAGTCGGACAGTGGAGGATTCACCCCTCCACTTT. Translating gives CASSRTVEDSPLHF.

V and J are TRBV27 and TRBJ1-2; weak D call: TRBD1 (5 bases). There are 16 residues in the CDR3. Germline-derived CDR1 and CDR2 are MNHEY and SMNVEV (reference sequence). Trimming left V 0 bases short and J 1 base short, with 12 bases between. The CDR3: CASSLSGLGRNYGYTF. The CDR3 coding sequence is TGTGCCAGCAGTTTATCGGGCCTGGGACGTAACTATGGCTACACCTTC.

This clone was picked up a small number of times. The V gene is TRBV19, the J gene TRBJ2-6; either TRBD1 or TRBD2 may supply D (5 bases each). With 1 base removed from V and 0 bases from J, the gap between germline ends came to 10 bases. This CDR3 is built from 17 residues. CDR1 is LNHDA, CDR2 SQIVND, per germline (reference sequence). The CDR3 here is CASSIAGTSSGANVLTF. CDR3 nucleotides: TGTGCCAGTAGTATAGCCGGGACGAGCTCTGGGGCCAACGTCCTGACTTTC.

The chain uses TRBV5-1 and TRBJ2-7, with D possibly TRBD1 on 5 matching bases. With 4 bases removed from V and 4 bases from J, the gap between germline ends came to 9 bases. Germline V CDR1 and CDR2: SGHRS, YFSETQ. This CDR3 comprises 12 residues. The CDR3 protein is CASSQNRYEQYF. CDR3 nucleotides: TGCGCCAGCAGCCAAAACAGGTACGAGCAGTACTTC.

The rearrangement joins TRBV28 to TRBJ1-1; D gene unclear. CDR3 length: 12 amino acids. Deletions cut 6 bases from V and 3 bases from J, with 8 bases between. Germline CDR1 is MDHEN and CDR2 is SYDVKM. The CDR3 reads CASRGWDTEAFF. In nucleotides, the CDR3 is TGTGCCAGCAGGGGATGGGACACTGAAGCTTTCTTT. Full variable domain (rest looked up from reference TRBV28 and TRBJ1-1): DVKVTQSSRYLVKRTGEKVFLECVQDMDHENMFWYRQDPGLGLRLIYFSYDVKMKEKGDIPEGYSVSREKKERFSLILESASTNQTSMYLCASRGWDTEAFFGQGTRLTVV.

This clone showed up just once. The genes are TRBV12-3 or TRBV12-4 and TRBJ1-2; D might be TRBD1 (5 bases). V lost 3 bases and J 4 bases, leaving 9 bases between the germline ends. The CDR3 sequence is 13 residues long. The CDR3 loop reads CASSLETVYGYTF. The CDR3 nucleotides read TGTGCCAGCAGTTTGGAGACAGTCTATGGCTACACCTTC.